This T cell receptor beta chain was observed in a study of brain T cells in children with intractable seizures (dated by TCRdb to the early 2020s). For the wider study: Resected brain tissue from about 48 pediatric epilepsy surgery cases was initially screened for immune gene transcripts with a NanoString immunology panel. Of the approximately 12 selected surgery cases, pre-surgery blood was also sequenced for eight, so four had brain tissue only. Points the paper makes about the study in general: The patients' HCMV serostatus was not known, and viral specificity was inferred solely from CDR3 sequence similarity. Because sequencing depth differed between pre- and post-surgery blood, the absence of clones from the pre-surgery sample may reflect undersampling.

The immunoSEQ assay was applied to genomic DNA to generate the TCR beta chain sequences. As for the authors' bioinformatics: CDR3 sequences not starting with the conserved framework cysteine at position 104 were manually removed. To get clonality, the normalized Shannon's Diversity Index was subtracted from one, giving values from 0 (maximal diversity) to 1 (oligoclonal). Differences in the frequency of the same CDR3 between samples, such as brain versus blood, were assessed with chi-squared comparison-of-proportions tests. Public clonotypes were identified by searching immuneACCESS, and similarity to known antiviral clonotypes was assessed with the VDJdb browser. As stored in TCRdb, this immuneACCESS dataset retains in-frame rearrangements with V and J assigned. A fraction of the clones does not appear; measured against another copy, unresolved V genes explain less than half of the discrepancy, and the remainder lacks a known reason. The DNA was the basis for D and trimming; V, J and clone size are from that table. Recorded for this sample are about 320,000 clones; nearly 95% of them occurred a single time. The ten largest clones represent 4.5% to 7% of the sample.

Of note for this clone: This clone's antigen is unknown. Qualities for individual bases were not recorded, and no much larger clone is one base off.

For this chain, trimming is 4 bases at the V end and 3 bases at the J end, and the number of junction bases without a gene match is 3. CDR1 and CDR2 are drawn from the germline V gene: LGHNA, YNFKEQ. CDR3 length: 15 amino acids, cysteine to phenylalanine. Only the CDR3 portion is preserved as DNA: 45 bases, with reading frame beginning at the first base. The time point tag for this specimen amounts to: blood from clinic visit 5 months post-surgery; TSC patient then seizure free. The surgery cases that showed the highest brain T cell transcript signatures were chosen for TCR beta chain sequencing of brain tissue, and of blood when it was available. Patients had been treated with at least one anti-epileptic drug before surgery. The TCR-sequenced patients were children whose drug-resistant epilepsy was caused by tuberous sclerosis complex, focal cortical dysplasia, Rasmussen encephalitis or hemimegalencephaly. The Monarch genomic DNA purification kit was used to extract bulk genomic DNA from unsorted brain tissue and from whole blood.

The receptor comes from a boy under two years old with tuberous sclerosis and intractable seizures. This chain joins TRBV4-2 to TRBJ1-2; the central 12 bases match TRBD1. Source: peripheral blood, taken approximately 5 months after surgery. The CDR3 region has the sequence CASSPGTGGDYGYTF. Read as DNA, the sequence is TGTGCCAGCAGCCCTGGGACAGGGGGCGACTATGGCTACACCTTC.